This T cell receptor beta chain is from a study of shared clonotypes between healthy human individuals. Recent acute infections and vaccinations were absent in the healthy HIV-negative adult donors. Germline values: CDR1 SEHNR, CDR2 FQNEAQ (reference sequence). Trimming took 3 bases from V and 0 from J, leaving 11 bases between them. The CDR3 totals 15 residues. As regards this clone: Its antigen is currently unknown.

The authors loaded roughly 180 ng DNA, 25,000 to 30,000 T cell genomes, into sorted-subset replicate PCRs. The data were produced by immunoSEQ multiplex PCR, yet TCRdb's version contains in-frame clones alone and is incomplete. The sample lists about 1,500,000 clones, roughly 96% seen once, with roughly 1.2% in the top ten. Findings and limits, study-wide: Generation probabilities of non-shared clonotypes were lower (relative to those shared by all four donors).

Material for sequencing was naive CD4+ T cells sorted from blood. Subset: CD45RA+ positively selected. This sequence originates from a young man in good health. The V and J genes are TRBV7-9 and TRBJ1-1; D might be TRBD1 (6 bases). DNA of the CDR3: TGTGCCAGCAGCTTGTCGGACAGATTGAACACTGAAGCTTTCTTT. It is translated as CASSLSDRLNTEAFF.